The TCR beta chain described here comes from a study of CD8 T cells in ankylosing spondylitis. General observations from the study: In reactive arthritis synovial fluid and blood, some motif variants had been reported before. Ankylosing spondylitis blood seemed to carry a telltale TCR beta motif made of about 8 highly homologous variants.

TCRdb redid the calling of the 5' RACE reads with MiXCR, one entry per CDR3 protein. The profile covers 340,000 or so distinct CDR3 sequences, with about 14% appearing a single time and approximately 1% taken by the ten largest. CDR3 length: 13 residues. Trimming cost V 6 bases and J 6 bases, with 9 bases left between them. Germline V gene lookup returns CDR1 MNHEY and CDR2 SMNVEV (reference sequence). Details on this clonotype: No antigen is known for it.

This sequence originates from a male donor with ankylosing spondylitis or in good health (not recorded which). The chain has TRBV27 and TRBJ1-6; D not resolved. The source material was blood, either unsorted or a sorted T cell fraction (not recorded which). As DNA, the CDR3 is TGTGCCAGCAGACCCGGCGGTAATTCACCCCTCCACTTT. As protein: CASRPGGNSPLHF.